This is a list of T cell receptor beta chains from one sample in a study of vaccination and CD4 T cells after COVID-19. TCRdb re-called the PCR reads through MiXCR, storing one row per CDR3 protein. The table includes about 20,000 distinct CDR3 sequences, 66% detected once. Their target antigens are unknown. The sequenced sample was CD4+ T cells from blood, cultured in vitro. The receptors originated from a human donor who had recovered from COVID-19. The CDR3 runs from the conserved cysteine through the conserved F or W. Each record gives: D gene, J gene, clone size, V gene, CDR3 length, CDR3 DNA, CDR3 protein. D genes are given only for firm matches. Size tells how often a clone was seen (once, few, many) or the class of an expanded clone, and some rows leave it out.

D: .
J: TRBJ2-3
size: .
V: TRBV7-2
length: 15
DNA: TGTGCCAGCAGCTTAAGTATTGGCTCGACAGATACGCAGTATTTT
CDR3: CASSLSIGSTDTQYF

D: .
J: TRBJ1-1
size: few
V: TRBV21-1
length: 14
DNA: TGTGCCCGGATTCAGTGGGGAGGGAGGACTGAAGCTTTCTTT
CDR3: CARIQWGGRTEAFF

D: .
J: TRBJ1-2
size: few
V: TRBV7-2
length: 15
DNA: TGTGCCAGCAGCCCACAGGGTACCCACACCTATGGCTACACCTTC
CDR3: CASSPQGTHTYGYTF

D: .
J: TRBJ1-1
size: few
V: TRBV6-4
length: 13
DNA: TGTGCCAGCAGTGTAGGGCTGAACACTGAAGCTTTCTTT
CDR3: CASSVGLNTEAFF

D: TRBD1
J: TRBJ1-1
size: .
V: TRBV6-1
length: 14
DNA: TGTGCCAGCAGTATGACAGGGGTGAACACTGAAGCTTTCTTT
CDR3: CASSMTGVNTEAFF

D: .
J: TRBJ2-1
size: once
V: TRBV20-1
length: 12
DNA: TGCAGTGCCCCCAGGGGGGACAATGAGCAGTTCTTC
CDR3: CSAPRGDNEQFF

D: TRBD2
J: TRBJ2-3
size: .
V: TRBV7-2
length: 17
DNA: TGTGCCAGCAGCCCACCTAGCGGGGGGTGGGGCACAGATACGCAGTATTTT
CDR3: CASSPPSGGWGTDTQYF

D: .
J: TRBJ2-3
size: .
V: TRBV10-3
length: 11
DNA: TGTGCCATCAGTGAGAGGGATACGCAGTATTTT
CDR3: CAISERDTQYF

D: .
J: TRBJ1-3
size: once
V: TRBV7-2
length: 19
DNA: TGTGCCAGCAGCTCCCCTCGGGGGGGCGGAGACGACTCTGGAAACACCATATATTTT
CDR3: CASSSPRGGGDDSGNTIYF

D: .
J: TRBJ1-2
size: .
V: TRBV30
length: 14
DNA: TGTGCCTGGAGTGTATCTTGGAGGAACTATGGCTACACCTTC
CDR3: CAWSVSWRNYGYTF

D: .
J: TRBJ1-2
size: few
V: TRBV20-1
length: 14
DNA: TGCAGTGCTCCGACCAGTACCGGGGGATATGGCTACACCTTC
CDR3: CSAPTSTGGYGYTF

D: TRBD1
J: TRBJ2-7
size: .
V: TRBV27
length: 15
DNA: TGTGCCAGCAGTCATCGGACAGGGAGGTCCTACGAGCAGTACTTC
CDR3: CASSHRTGRSYEQYF

D: .
J: TRBJ1-2
size: .
V: TRBV19
length: 12
DNA: TGTGCCAGTAGGGACAGTTTCTATGGCTACACCTTC
CDR3: CASRDSFYGYTF

D: .
J: TRBJ2-7
size: .
V: TRBV2
length: 11
DNA: TGTGCCAGCAGTGCTGTGCGGGAGCAGTACTTC
CDR3: CASSAVREQYF

D: .
J: TRBJ1-1
size: .
V: TRBV11-2
length: 12
DNA: TGTGCCAGCAGCTTAATAGGTACTGAAGCTTTCTTT
CDR3: CASSLIGTEAFF

D: .
J: TRBJ1-5
size: .
V: TRBV6-1
length: 14
DNA: TGTGCCAGCAGAACCGGGGGGACGGGTCAGCCCCAGCATTTT
CDR3: CASRTGGTGQPQHF

D: .
J: TRBJ2-1
size: .
V: TRBV27
length: 15
DNA: TGTGCCAGCAGCATCCGGGACGCCTCCTACAATGAGCAGTTCTTC
CDR3: CASSIRDASYNEQFF

D: .
J: TRBJ1-5
size: .
V: TRBV6-1
length: 14
DNA: TGTGCCAGCAGCTCCAGCTATAGCAATCAGCCCCAGCATTTT
CDR3: CASSSSYSNQPQHF

D: TRBD1
J: TRBJ1-5
size: .
V: TRBV20-1
length: 14
DNA: TGCAGTGCCGAGGACAGGGGCCCAATTCAGCCCCAGCATTTT
CDR3: CSAEDRGPIQPQHF

D: .
J: TRBJ1-2
size: .
V: TRBV2
length: 15
DNA: TGTGCCAGCAGGTTGGGAACGGCCCCTAACTATGGCTACACCTTC
CDR3: CASRLGTAPNYGYTF